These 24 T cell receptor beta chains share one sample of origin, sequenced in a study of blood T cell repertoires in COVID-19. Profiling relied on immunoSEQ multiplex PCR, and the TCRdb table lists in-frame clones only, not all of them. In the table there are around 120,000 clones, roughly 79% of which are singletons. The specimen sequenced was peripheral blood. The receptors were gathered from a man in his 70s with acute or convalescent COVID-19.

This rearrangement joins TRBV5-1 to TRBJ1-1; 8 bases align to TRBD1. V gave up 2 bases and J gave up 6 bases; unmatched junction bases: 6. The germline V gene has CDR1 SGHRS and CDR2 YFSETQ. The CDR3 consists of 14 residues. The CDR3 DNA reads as TGCGCCAGCAGCTTTACAGGGGGTAGCGCTGAAGCTTTCTTT. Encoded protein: CASSFTGGSAEAFF. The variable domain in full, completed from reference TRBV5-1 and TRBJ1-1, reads KAGVTQTPRYLIKTRGQQVTLSCSPISGHRSVSWYQQTPGQGLQFLFEYFSETQRNKGNFPGRFSGRQFSNSRSEMNVSTLELGDSALYLCASSFTGGSAEAFFGQGTRLTVV.

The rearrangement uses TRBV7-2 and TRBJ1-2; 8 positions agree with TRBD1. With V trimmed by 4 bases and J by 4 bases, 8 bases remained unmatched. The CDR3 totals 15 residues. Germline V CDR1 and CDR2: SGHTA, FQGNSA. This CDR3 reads CASSSSGGGGYGYTF. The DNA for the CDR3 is TGTGCCAGCAGCTCCTCAGGGGGCGGTGGCTATGGCTACACCTTC. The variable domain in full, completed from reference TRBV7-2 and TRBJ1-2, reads GAGVSQSPSNKVTEKGKDVELRCDPISGHTALYWYRQSLGQGLEFLIYFQGNSAPDKSGLPSDRFSAERTGGSVSTLTIQRTQQEDSAVYLCASSSSGGGGYGYTFGSGTRLTVV.

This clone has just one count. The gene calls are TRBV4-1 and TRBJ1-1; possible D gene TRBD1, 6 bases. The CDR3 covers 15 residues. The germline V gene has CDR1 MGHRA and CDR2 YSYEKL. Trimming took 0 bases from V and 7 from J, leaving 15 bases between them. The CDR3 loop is CASSQDQGHPREAFF. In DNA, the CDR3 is TGCGCCAGCAGCCAAGACCAGGGACACCCCCGTGAAGCTTTCTTT.

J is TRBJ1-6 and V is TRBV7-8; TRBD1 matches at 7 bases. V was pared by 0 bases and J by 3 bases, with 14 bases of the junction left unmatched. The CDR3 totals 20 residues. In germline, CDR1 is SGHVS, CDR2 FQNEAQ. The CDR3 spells CASSLAGSGTEFFYNSPLHF. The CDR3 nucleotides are TGTGCCAGCAGCTTAGCTGGGTCGGGGACAGAGTTTTTCTATAATTCACCCCTCCACTTT.

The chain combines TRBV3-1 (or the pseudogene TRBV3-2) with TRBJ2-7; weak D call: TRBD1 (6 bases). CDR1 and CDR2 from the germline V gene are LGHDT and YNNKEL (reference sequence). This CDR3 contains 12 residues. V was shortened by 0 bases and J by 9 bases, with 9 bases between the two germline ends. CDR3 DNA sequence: TGTGCCAGCAGCCAAGAACGGACAGCGCAGTACTTC. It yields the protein CASSQERTAQYF.

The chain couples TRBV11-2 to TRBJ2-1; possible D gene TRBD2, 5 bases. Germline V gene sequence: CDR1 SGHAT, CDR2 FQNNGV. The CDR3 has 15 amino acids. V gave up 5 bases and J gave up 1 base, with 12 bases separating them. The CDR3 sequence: CASSPGLASYNEQFF. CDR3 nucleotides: TGTGCCAGCAGCCCCGGACTGGCTTCCTACAATGAGCAGTTCTTC.

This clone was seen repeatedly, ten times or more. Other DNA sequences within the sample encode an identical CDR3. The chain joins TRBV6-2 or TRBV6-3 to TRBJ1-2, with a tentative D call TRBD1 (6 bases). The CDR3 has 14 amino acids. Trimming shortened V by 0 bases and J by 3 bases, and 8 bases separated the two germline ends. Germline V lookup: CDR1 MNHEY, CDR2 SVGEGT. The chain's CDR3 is CASSYSTGYYGYTF. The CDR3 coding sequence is TGTGCCAGCAGTTACTCGACAGGTTACTATGGCTACACCTTC.

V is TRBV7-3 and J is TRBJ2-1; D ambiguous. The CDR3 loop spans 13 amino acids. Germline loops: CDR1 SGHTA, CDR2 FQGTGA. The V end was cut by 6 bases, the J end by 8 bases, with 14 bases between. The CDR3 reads CASSTQVTDEQFF. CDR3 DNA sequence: TGTGCCAGCAGTACTCAGGTTACCGATGAGCAGTTCTTC.

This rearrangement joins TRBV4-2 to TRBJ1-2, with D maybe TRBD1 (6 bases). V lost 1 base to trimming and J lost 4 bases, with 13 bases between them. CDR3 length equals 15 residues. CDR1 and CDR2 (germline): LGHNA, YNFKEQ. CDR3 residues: CASSQARGQIYGYTF. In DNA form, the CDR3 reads TGTGCCAGCAGCCAAGCCCGAGGACAGATCTATGGCTACACCTTC.

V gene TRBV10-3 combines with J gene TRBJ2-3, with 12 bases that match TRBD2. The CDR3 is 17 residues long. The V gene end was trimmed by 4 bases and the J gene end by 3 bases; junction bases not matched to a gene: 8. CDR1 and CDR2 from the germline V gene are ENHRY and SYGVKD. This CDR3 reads CAISGSALAGGTDTQYF. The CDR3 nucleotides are TGTGCCATCAGTGGGTCGGCTCTAGCGGGGGGGACAGATACGCAGTATTTT.

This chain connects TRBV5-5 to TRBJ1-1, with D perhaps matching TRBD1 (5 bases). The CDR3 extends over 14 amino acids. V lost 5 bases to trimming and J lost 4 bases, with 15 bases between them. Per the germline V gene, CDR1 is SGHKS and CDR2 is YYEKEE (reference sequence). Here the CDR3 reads CASRQEGRATEAFF. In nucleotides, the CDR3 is TGTGCCAGCAGGCAGGAGGGGCGGGCCACTGAAGCTTTCTTT.

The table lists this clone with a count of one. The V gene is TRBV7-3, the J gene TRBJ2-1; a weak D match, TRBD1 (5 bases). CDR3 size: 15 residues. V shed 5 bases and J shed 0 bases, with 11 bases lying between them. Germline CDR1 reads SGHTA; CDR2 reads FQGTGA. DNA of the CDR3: TGTGCCAGCAGCCTGCGGACACGCTCCTACAATGAGCAGTTCTTC. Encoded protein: CASSLRTRSYNEQFF.

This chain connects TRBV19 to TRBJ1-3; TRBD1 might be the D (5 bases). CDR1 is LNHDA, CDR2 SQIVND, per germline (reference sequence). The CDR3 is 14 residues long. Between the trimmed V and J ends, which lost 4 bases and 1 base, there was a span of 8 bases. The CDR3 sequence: CASSSSGSGNTIYF. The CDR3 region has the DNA TGTGCCAGTAGTAGTTCAGGGTCTGGAAACACCATATATTTT. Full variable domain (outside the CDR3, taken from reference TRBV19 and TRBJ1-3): DGGITQSPKYLFRKEGQNVTLSCEQNLNHDAMYWYRQDPGQGLRLIYYSQIVNDFQKGDIAEGYSVSREKKESFPLTVTSAQKNPTAFYLCASSSSGSGNTIYFGEGSWLTVV.

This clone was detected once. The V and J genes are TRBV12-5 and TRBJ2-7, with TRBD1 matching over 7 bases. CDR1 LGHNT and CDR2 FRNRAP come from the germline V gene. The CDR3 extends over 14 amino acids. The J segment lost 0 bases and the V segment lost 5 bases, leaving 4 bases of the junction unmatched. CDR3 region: CASGPRTGSYEQYF. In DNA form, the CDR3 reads TGTGCTAGTGGTCCCCGGACAGGCTCCTACGAGCAGTACTTC.

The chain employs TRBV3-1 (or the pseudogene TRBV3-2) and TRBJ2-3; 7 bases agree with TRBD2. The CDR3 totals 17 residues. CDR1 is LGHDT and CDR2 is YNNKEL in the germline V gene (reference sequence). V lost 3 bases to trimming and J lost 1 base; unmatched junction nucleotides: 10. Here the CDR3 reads CASSQSPPGGGTDTQYF. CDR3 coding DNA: TGTGCCAGCAGCCAGTCCCCCCCGGGAGGAGGCACAGATACGCAGTATTTT.

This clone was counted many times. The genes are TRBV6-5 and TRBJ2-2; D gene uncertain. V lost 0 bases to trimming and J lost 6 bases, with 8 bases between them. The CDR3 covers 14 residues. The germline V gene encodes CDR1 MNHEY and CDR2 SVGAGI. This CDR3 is CASSYSFLAGELFF. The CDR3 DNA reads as TGTGCCAGCAGTTACTCGTTTTTAGCCGGGGAGCTGTTTTTT.

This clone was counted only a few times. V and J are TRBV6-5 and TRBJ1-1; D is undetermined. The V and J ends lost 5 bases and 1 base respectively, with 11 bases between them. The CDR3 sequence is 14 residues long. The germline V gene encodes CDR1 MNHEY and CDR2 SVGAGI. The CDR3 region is CASSPTGKNTEAFF. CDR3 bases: TGTGCCAGCAGTCCCACCGGGAAGAACACTGAAGCTTTCTTT.

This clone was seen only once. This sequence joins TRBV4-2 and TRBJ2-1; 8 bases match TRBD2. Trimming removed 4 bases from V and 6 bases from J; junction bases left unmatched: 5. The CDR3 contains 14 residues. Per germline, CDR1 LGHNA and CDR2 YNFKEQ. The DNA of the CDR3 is TGTGCCAGCAGCCTCGGGGGGGCGGGCAATGAGCAGTTCTTC. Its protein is CASSLGGAGNEQFF.

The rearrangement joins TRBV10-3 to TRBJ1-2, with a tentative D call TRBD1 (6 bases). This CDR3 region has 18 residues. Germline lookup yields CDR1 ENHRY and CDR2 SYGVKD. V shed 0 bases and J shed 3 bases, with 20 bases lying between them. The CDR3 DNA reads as TGTGCCATCAGTGAGTCGAATACTAGACAGGCCACAGACTATGGCTACACCTTC. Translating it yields CAISESNTRQATDYGYTF.

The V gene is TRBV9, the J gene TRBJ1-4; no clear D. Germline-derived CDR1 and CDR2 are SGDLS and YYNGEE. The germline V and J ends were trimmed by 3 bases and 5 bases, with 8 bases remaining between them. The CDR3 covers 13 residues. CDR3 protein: CASSAPGNEKLFF. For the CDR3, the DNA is TGTGCCAGCAGCGCCCCCGGGAATGAAAAACTGTTTTTT.

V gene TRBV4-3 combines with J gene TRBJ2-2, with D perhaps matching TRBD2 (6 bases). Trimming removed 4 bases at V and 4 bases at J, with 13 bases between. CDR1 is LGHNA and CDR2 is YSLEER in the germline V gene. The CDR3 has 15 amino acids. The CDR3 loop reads CASSPWGVGTGELFF. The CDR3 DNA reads TGCGCCAGCAGCCCCTGGGGGGTGGGCACCGGGGAGCTGTTTTTT.

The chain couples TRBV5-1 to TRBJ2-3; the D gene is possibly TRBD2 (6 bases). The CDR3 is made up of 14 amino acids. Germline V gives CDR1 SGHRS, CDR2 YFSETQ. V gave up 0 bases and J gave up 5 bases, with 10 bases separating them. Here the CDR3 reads CASSLAGSGDTQYF. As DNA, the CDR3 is TGCGCCAGCAGCTTGGCTGGTAGCGGAGATACGCAGTATTTT.

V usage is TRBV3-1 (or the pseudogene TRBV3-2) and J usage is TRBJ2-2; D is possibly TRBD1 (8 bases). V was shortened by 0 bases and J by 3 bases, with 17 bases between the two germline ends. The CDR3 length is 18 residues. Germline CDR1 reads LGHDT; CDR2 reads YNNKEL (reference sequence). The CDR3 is CASSQEALQGGDTGELFF. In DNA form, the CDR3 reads TGTGCCAGCAGCCAAGAGGCACTACAGGGGGGGGACACCGGGGAGCTGTTTTTT.

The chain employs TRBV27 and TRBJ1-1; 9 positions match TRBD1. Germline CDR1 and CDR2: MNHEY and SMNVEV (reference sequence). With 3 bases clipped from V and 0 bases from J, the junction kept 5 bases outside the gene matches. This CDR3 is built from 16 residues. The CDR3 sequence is CASSFDRGNMNTEAFF. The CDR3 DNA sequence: TGTGCCAGCAGTTTTGACAGGGGGAACATGAACACTGAAGCTTTCTTT.